This TCR beta chain was observed in a study of human T cells and chemical hapten exposure. Looking at the study overall: The study lasted around 5 months, and patients were dosed weekly with diphenylcyclopropenone on the scalp throughout. Study conclusions and caveats: It was expanded TCRs that formed significantly more large CDR3 similarity clusters than controls did.

Regarding time point: pre-sensitization, week 0. Treatment reported: therapeutic diphenylcyclopropenone sensitization with weekly scalp DPC. Donors, patients with alopecia ranging from 18 to 70 years old and judged suitable for DPC, provided samples. Unfractionated whole blood was the source from which total RNA was extracted. CDR3 length: 12 amino acids. Germline assignment: CDR1 SQVTM and CDR2 ANQGSEA. V dropped 6 bases and J dropped 0 bases, with 8 bases sitting between them. Of note for this clonotype: The antigen is not known.

TCRdb processed the RACE reads anew with MiXCR; each CDR3 protein has one entry. The profile shows some 200,000 distinct CDR3 sequences, around 30% of them singletons. This specimen consisted of whole blood, obtained in connection with sensitization to the hapten diphenylcyclopropenone (DPC). This receptor was obtained from a woman in her twenties or thirties with alopecia areata. Some clones in this sample may be carry-over from other donors' samples. The chain uses TRBV29-1 and TRBJ2-5, with D possibly TRBD1 on 5 matching bases. In DNA, the CDR3 is TGCAGCGTACAGGAGTACCAAGAGACCCAGTACTTC. Translating it yields CSVQEYQETQYF.